A selection of T cell receptor beta chains follows, all from one sample in a study of graft-versus-host responses after intestinal transplantation. The assay was immunoSEQ multiplex PCR, and TCRdb's table has in-frame clones only and misses some. The profile covers around 100,000 clones, with approximately 94% appearing a single time and 1% to 1.5% taken by the ten largest. Their target antigens are unknown. Sample: unstimulated CD8+ T cells sorted from spleen or lymph node cells, taken before intestinal transplant. These receptors were collected from a human donor who received an intestinal transplant. CDR3s include the opening cysteine and the closing phenylalanine or tryptophan. The D gene is left open where the match is weak. Clone size is given for some rows only: seen once, a few or many times, or a class if the clone is expanded.

size	V	J	D	CDR3	DNA
.	TRBV13	TRBJ1-3	.	CASSLGLGTSGNTIYF	TGTGCCAGCAGCTTAGGACTGGGGACATCTGGAAACACCATATATTTT
.	TRBV28	TRBJ1-5	.	CASSPNHPDRSNQPQHF	TGTGCCAGCAGCCCTAATCACCCCGACAGGAGCAATCAGCCCCAGCATTTT
.	TRBV7-9	TRBJ2-2	TRBD2	CASSLPAGGVNTGELFF	TGTGCCAGCAGCCTCCCAGCGGGGGGGGTTAACACCGGGGAGCTGTTTTTT
once	TRBV27	TRBJ2-2	TRBD2	CASSNGLVPGELFF	TGTGCCAGCAGTAACGGACTAGTCCCCGGGGAGCTGTTTTTT
.	TRBV7-9	TRBJ2-7	TRBD1	CASSHPGQGHYEQYF	TGTGCCAGCAGCCACCCCGGACAGGGCCACTACGAGCAGTACTTC
.	TRBV29-1	TRBJ2-1	.	CSVGPGLGGENEQFF	TGCAGCGTCGGCCCCGGACTAGGGGGTGAGAATGAGCAGTTCTTC
.	TRBV7-9	TRBJ1-1	.	CASSEETGSATEAFF	TGTGCCAGCAGTGAAGAGACGGGGTCGGCCACTGAAGCTTTCTTT
.	TRBV6-1	TRBJ1-4	.	CASSEIPVRGSTNEKLFF	TGTGCCAGCAGTGAGATTCCCGTGAGGGGGTCAACTAATGAAAAACTGTTTTTT
.	TRBV4-1	TRBJ2-7	.	CASSQVTGIQYEQYF	TGCGCCAGCAGCCAAGTCACAGGGATACAATACGAGCAGTACTTC
.	TRBV10-2	TRBJ1-1	.	CASSEGRDTEAFF	TGCGCCAGCAGTGAAGGGAGGGACACTGAAGCTTTCTTT
.	TRBV27	TRBJ2-1	.	CASSLLWGSSYNEQFF	TGTGCCAGCAGTCTGCTTTGGGGGAGCTCCTACAATGAGCAGTTCTTC
.	TRBV2	TRBJ1-2	TRBD1	CASRPFGTGDGYTF	TGTGCCAGCAGACCATTCGGGACAGGGGATGGCTACACCTTC
.	TRBV6-5	TRBJ2-2	.	CASRGTGELFF	TGTGCCAGCAGGGGTACCGGGGAGCTGTTTTTT
.	TRBV5-4	TRBJ1-2	.	CASSLGWWQGYGYTF	TGTGCCAGCAGCTTGGGTTGGTGGCAGGGCTATGGCTACACCTTC
.	TRBV7-6	TRBJ2-1	TRBD2	CASSADPGLEGGEQFF	TGTGCCAGCAGCGCTGACCCCGGACTAGAGGGAGGTGAGCAGTTCTTC
.	TRBV4-1	TRBJ1-2	TRBD1	CASSQDPGQGTSYGYTF	TGCGCCAGCAGCCAAGATCCGGGACAGGGTACTTCCTATGGCTACACCTTC
.	TRBV15	TRBJ1-4	.	CATSRGKKGGTNEKLFF	TGTGCCACCAGCAGAGGAAAGAAGGGAGGCACTAATGAAAAACTGTTTTTT
few	TRBV6-6	TRBJ1-2	.	CASMLGMGYTF	TGTGCCAGCATGCTCGGGATGGGCTACACCTTC
.	TRBV6-6	TRBJ2-7	.	CASSSLRIYEQYF	TGTGCCAGCAGTTCGTTACGGATCTACGAGCAGTACTTC
.	TRBV7-9	TRBJ2-7	.	CASAGPPLAYEQYF	TGTGCCAGCGCGGGTCCTCCGTTGGCCTACGAGCAGTACTTC
.	TRBV5-8	TRBJ1-5	TRBD1	CASSLAGQGGGQPQHF	TGTGCCAGCAGCTTGGCAGGACAGGGAGGTGGGCAGCCCCAGCATTTT
.	TRBV19	TRBJ1-5	.	CASSISDPRNQPQHF	TGTGCCAGTAGTATATCGGACCCCAGAAATCAGCCCCAGCATTTT
.	TRBV7-3	TRBJ1-2	TRBD1	CASSSGQGDGYTF	TGTGCCAGCAGCAGTGGACAGGGTGATGGCTACACCTTC
few	TRBV5-6	TRBJ2-7	.	CASSLRWKGTTYEQYF	TGTGCCAGCAGCTTGAGATGGAAGGGCACTACCTACGAGCAGTACTTC
.	TRBV29-1	TRBJ2-7	TRBD2	CSVAGGLYEQYF	TGCAGCGTAGCGGGGGGGCTCTACGAGCAGTACTTC
few	TRBV12-5	TRBJ1-2	.	CASERAGGYTF	TGTGCTAGTGAGAGGGCGGGTGGCTACACCTTC
few	TRBV7-9	TRBJ2-1	.	CASSLGSSDEQFF	TGTGCCAGCAGCTTAGGGTCATCGGATGAGCAGTTCTTC
.	TRBV7-6	TRBJ2-7	.	CASFPGLGESSYEQYF	TGTGCCAGCTTTCCGGGGTTAGGCGAGAGCTCCTACGAGCAGTACTTC
few	TRBV7-2	TRBJ2-1	TRBD1	CASTPRQGAIDNEQFF	TGTGCCAGCACCCCCAGACAGGGGGCGATCGACAATGAGCAGTTCTTC